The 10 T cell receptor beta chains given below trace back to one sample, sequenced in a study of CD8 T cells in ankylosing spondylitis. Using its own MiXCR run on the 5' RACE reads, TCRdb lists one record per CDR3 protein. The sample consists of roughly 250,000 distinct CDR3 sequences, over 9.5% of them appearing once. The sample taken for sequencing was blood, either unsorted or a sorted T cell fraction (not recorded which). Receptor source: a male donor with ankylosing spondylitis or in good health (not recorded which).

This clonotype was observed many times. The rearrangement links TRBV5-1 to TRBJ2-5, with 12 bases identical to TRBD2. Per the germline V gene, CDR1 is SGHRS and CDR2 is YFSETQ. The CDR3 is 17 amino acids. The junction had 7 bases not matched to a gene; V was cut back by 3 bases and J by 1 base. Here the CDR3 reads CASSSQWTSGAQETQYF. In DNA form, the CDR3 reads TGCGCCAGCAGCTCCCAATGGACTAGCGGGGCCCAAGAGACCCAGTACTTC.

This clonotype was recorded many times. CDR3 nucleotides: TGTGCCAGCAGTTTGGGCCACTCGAAGGGAACTGAAGCTTTCTTT. Translating it yields CASSLGHSKGTEAFF. This chain connects TRBV12-3 or TRBV12-4 to TRBJ1-1; the D is unclear. V gave up 3 bases and J gave up 5 bases, with 16 bases separating them. The CDR3 covers 15 residues.

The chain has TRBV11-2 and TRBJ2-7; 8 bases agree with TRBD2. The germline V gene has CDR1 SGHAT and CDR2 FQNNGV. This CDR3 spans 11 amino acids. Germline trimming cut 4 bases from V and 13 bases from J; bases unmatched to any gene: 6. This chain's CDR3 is CASSYSGAPYF. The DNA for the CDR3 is TGTGCCAGCAGCTATAGCGGGGCCCCCTACTTC. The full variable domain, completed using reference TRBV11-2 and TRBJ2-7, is EAGVAQSPRYKIIEKRQSVAFWCNPISGHATLYWYQQILGQGPKLLIQFQNNGVVDDSQLPKDRFSAERLKGVDSTLKIQPAKLEDSAVYLCASSYSGAPYFGPGTRLTVT.

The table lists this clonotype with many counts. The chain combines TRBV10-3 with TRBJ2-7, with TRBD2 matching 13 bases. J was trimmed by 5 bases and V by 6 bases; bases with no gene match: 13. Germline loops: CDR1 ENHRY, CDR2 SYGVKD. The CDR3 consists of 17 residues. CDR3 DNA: TGTGCCATCAGACAGACTAGCGGGGGGCCCCTCGGGAACGAGCAGTACTTC. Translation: CAIRQTSGGPLGNEQYF.

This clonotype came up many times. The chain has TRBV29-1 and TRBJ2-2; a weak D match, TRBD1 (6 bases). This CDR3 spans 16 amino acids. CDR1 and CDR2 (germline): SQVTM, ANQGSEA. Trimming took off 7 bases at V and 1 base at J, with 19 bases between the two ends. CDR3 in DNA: TGCAGCGGGATTATGACAGGCTCTGGGAACACCGGGGAGCTGTTTTTT. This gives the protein CSGIMTGSGNTGELFF.

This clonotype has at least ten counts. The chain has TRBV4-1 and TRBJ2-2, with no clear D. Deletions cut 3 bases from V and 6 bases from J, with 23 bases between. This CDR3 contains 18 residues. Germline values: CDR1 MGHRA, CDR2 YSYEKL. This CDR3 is CASSQPWKGRGLAGELFF. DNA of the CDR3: TGCGCCAGCAGCCAGCCTTGGAAAGGGCGAGGCTTGGCCGGGGAGCTGTTTTTT.

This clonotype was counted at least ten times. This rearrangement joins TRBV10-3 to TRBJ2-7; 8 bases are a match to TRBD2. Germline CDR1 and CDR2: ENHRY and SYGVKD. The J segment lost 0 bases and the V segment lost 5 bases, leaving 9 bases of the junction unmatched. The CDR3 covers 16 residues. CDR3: CAISQAGAYLSYEQYF. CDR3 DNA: TGTGCCATCAGTCAAGCGGGGGCCTACCTCTCCTACGAGCAGTACTTC.

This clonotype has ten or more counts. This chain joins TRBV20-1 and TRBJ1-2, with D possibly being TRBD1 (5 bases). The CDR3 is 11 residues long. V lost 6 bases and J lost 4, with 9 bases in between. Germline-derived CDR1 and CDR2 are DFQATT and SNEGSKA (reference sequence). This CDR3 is CSAGATYGYTF. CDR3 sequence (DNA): TGCAGTGCCGGGGCCACCTATGGCTACACCTTC.

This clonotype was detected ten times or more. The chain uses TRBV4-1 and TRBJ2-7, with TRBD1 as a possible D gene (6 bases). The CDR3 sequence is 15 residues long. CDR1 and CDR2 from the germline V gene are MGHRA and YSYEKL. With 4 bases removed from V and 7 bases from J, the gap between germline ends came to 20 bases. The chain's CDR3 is CASSPLGRGVFEQYF. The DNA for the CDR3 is TGCGCCAGCAGCCCTCTGGGCAGGGGAGTGTTTGAGCAGTACTTC.

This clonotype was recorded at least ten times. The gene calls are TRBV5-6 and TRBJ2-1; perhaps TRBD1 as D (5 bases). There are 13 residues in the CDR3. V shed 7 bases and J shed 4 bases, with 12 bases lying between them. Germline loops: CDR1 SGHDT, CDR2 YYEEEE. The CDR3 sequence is CASLRRGYNEQFF. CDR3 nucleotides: TGTGCCAGCCTCAGAAGGGGTTACAATGAGCAGTTCTTC.